The 9 T cell receptor beta chains presented below share a single source sample, sequenced in a study of sequential checkpoint blockade in melanoma (dated by TCRdb to the late 2010s). The library was built by means of the immunoSEQ multiplex PCR assay. Entries here come from immuneACCESS through TCRdb and include only in-frame sequences with V and J called. Some clones fail to appear in such tables; in the studies checked, an unresolved V gene covers under half of the shortfall, and the cause of the remainder is unknown. A total of 7,000 or so clones appear in this sample, 20% to 25% of them only once. The biggest ten clones account for approximately 12% of the sample. Per the publication, the treatment or condition label means: randomized to nivolumab then ipilimumab (arm A) or the reverse (arm B). The sample was tumor tissue (inferred from file names), taken from a patient given nivolumab and ipilimumab in sequence. Source of these receptors: a human donor with melanoma.

This clone was detected only a few times. The chain employs TRBV19 and TRBJ1-1; D remains unclear. V was shortened by 6 bases and J by 8 bases, with 10 bases between the two germline ends. Germline loops: CDR1 LNHDA, CDR2 SQIVND (reference sequence). This CDR3 is 11 amino acids long. As DNA, the CDR3 is TGTGCCAGTAGGTTTGGGAGGGAAGCTTTCTTT. Translation: CASRFGREAFF.

This chain links TRBV5-1 with TRBJ2-2; D might be TRBD1 (5 bases). This CDR3 comprises 15 residues. The V gene lost 5 bases and the J gene lost 0 bases, with 11 bases spanning the gap. The V gene's germline CDR1 is SGHRS and CDR2 YFSETQ. CDR3 loop: CASRLGHTNTGELFF. In DNA, the CDR3 is TGCGCCAGCAGGTTAGGACATACGAACACCGGGGAGCTGTTTTTT.

V is TRBV6-7 and J is TRBJ2-2; a possible D gene is TRBD2 (6 bases). TRBV6-7 is placed among ORFs of uncertain function. Trimming took 8 bases from V and 5 from J, leaving 6 bases between them. The CDR3 runs 11 residues. CDR3 amino acids: CASRETGELFF. The CDR3 DNA sequence: TGTGCCAGCCGGGAGACCGGGGAGCTGTTTTTT.

The chain combines TRBV18 with TRBJ1-1, with 7 bases fitting TRBD1. The ends lost 6 bases at V and 4 bases at J; junction bases unmatched: 8. Germline CDR1 and CDR2: KGHSH and LQKENI. This CDR3 spans 14 amino acids. The CDR3 reads CASSPPGGSTEAFF. CDR3 nucleotides: TGTGCCAGCTCCCCTCCAGGGGGGAGCACTGAAGCTTTCTTT.

This clone was seen ten or more times. V gene TRBV9 combines with J gene TRBJ2-7, with TRBD1 identical over 7 bases. This CDR3 is 12 amino acids long. V was pared by 7 bases and J by 1 base, with 2 bases of the junction left unmatched. Germline V gives CDR1 SGDLS, CDR2 YYNGEE. The CDR3 nucleotides read TGTGCCAGCTACAGGGGATCCTACGAGCAGTACTTC. The encoded protein is CASYRGSYEQYF.

This rearrangement joins TRBV6-8 to TRBJ1-1; D not resolved. Germline CDR1 reads MNHGY; CDR2 reads SAAAGT. This CDR3 spans 13 amino acids. Trimming stripped 2 bases from V and 4 bases from J, with 8 bases between. The CDR3 reads CASSYQWGTEAFF. CDR3 coding DNA: TGTGCCAGCAGTTACCAGTGGGGCACTGAAGCTTTCTTT.

V is TRBV11-3 and J is TRBJ1-6; the match to TRBD1 covers 12 bases. J lost 9 bases, V lost 5 bases, and 5 bases had no gene match. The CDR3 extends over 15 amino acids. Germline assignment: CDR1 SGHNT and CDR2 YENEEA. As DNA, the CDR3 is TGTGCCAGCAGCCCTCGGGACAGGGGGCCTTCACCCCTCCACTTT. Protein: CASSPRDRGPSPLHF.

The gene calls are TRBV6-8 and TRBJ1-2; D is unclear. Germline V lookup: CDR1 MNHGY, CDR2 SAAAGT. The CDR3 runs to 12 residues. V was cut by 9 bases and J by 3 bases, with 11 bases left in between. CDR3: CASSPGYYGYTF. The CDR3 DNA reads as TGTGCCAGTTCACCGGGATACTATGGCTACACCTTC.

This clone is deemed medium-sized (0.01 to 0.1%). The genes are TRBV11-3 and TRBJ2-7; D is possibly TRBD1 or TRBD2 (5 bases each). The CDR3 contains 15 residues. CDR1 SGHNT and CDR2 YENEEA come from the germline V gene. Trimming took 5 bases from V and 4 from J, leaving 18 bases between them. The CDR3 spells CASSPRDDPRYEQYF. CDR3 DNA sequence: TGTGCCAGCAGCCCCAGGGACGACCCCCGTTACGAGCAGTACTTC.